This T cell receptor (beta chain) was sequenced for a study of cytomegalovirus exposure and HLA in healthy donors. With regard to this clone: The antigen is not known.

Regarding the study as a whole: In a later analysis, parvovirus B19, influenza, CMV and Epstein-Barr virus appeared linked to several top co-occurrence clusters. Later analysis demonstrated an association between a missense DCLRE1C variant and TCR beta V- and J-gene trimming. A few V segments could not be told apart, such as TRBV6-2 and TRBV6-3, and were left out. According to a later analysis, most TCR beta chains associated with CMV appeared HLA-restricted.

Germline V CDR1 and CDR2: SGHKS, YYEKEE (reference sequence). The trim removed 4 bases at V and 0 bases at J, leaving 2 bases unmatched. CDR3 size: 16 residues. With 60 Vbeta and 13 Jbeta primers, the PCR was carried out. Clones were sequenced by immunoSEQ multiplex PCR, and TCRdb holds only the in-frame ones, with some missing. Its listing shows 91,000 or so clones. This clonotype originated in a woman in her 30s in good health and CMV-seronegative. The sequenced sample was PBMCs. This rearrangement joins TRBV5-5 to TRBJ1-5, with 12 positions matching TRBD1. CDR3 region: CASSGTGGFSNQPQHF. DNA of the CDR3: TGTGCCAGCAGCGGGACAGGGGGCTTTAGCAATCAGCCCCAGCATTTT.